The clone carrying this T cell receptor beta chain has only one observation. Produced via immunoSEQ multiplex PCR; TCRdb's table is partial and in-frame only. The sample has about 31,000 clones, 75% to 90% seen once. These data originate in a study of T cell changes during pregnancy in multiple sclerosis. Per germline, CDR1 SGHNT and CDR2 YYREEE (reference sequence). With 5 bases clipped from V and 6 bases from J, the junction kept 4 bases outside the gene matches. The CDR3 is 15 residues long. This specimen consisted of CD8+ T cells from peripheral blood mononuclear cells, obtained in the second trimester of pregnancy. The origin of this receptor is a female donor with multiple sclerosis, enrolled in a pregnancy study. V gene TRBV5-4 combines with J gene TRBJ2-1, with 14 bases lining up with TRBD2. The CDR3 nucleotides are TGTGCCAGCAGGTGGGGGACTAGCGGGAGCAATGAGCAGTTCTTC. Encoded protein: CASRWGTSGSNEQFF.